This TCR beta chain came from a study of OX40 agonist ivuxolimab in advanced cancers. As for the study more broadly: Ivuxolimab, which targeted the costimulatory receptor OX40 (CD134), was an agonistic, fully human IgG2 monoclonal antibody. Intravenous ivuxolimab was administered to patients every 2 weeks at six dose levels: 0.01, 0.1, 0.3, 1.5, 3 and 10 mg/kg. Of the 52 patients in dose escalation, some 20 had hepatocellular carcinoma, some 15 had melanoma, 9 had renal cell carcinoma and 9 had head and neck cancer. The dose-escalation cohort was about 87% male with a mean age of 60 years, ranging from roughly 23 to 85. Patients were allowed to have had prior anti-PD-1, anti-PD-L1 or anti-CTLA-4 therapy, and 40% of the dose-escalation patients had previously received checkpoint inhibitors. Three dose-escalation patients achieved partial responses, one with hepatocellular carcinoma and two with cutaneous melanoma. The purpose of peripheral TCRbeta sequencing was to test whether ivuxolimab changed TCR sequence diversity and led to clonal T-cell expansion. The paper covers the monotherapy dose-escalation part of the phase I ivuxolimab trial, which included N ≈ 52 patients.

Study-wide findings and limitations: The antigen specificity of the peripheral T cells that underwent clonal expansion was not determined. After ivuxolimab, expanded clones were on average more numerous among CD8+ T cells than among CD4+ T cells. Low levels of normalized T-cell clonal expansion were also seen in some patients who did not respond. In the 0.1-3.0 mg/kg groups, partial responders had among the lowest normalized peripheral clonal expansion, particularly in CD8+ T cells. At doses of 0.1 to 3.0 mg/kg, clonal expansion of both CD4+ and CD8+ blood T cells was observed from baseline to week 6.

A distance of 13 bases separates the germline ends of V and J, which lose 11 bases and 5 bases respectively. From its cysteine to its phenylalanine, the CDR3 spans 12 amino acids. The retained sequence is limited to the CDR3, 36 bases, with the frame set at the first base. The germline V gene supplies CDR1 SNHLY and CDR2 FYNNEI. The trial excluded patients who had a history of autoimmune disease or were on systemic immunosuppression. In every dose cohort, peripheral blood was drawn for TCR sequencing at baseline, cycle 4 day 1, and cycle 7 day 1. The samples were drawn from a first-in-human, open-label, multicenter phase I dose-escalation trial of ivuxolimab. The trial enrolled adults with locally advanced or metastatic head and neck squamous cell, hepatocellular, melanoma or renal cell carcinoma. Before TCR sequencing, CD4+ T cells and CD8+ T cells were sorted from peripheral blood as separate populations.

To sequence the TCRbeta CDR3 region, genomic DNA was isolated from the sorted cells. TCRbeta CDR3 regions were sequenced using the immunoSEQ Assay. TCRdb provides this immuneACCESS table in a form limited to in-frame rearrangements. Some clones are lacking; in checked studies, under half of them reflect an unresolved V gene, and why the rest are absent is not known. Across this sample there are under 20,000 clones, with 60% to 85% seen only once. The ten largest clones take up around 33% of the sample. Concerning this clone: The antigen this receptor binds is unknown. Base qualities are not recorded, but no much larger clone differs from it by a single base.

The sample was CD4+ or CD8+ T cells sorted from blood, taken in a trial of the OX40 agonist ivuxolimab. The rearrangement combines TRBV2 with TRBJ2-4, with TRBD1 perhaps the D gene, on 6 matching bases. This TCR was sampled from an adult with an advanced solid tumor such as melanoma, head and neck, liver or kidney cancer. The DNA sequence follows: TGTGCCGGCGAGGACAGCGAAAACATTCAGTACTTC. This translates into CAGEDSENIQYF. Here the CDR3 is joined to the reference TRBV2 and TRBJ2-4 genes, and the full variable domain is: EPEVTQTPSHQVTQMGQEVILRCVPISNHLYFYWYRQILGQKVEFLVSFYNNEISEKSEIFDDQFSVERPDGSNFTLKIRSTKLEDSAMYFCAGEDSENIQYFGAGTRLSVL.